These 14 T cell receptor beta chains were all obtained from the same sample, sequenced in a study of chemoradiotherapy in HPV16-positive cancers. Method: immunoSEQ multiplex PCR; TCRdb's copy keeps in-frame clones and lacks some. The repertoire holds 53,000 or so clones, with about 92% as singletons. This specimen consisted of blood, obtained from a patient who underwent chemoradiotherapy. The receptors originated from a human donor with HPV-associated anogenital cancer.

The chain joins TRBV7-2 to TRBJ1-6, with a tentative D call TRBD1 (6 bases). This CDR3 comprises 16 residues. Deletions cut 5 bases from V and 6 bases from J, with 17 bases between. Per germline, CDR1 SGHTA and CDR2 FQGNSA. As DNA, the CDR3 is TGTGCCAGCAGCCTCACTCAGGGGTTGAGTAATTCACCCCTCCACTTT. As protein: CASSLTQGLSNSPLHF. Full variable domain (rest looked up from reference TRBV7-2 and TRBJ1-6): GAGVSQSPSNKVTEKGKDVELRCDPISGHTALYWYRQSLGQGLEFLIYFQGNSAPDKSGLPSDRFSAERTGGSVSTLTIQRTQQEDSAVYLCASSLTQGLSNSPLHFGNGTRLTVT.

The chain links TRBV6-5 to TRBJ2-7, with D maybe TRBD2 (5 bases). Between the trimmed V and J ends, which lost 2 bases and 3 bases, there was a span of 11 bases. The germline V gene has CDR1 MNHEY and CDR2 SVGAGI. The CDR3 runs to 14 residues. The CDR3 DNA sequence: TGTGCCAGCAGTTACCGGGGAAGGGACTACGAGCAGTACTTC. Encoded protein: CASSYRGRDYEQYF.

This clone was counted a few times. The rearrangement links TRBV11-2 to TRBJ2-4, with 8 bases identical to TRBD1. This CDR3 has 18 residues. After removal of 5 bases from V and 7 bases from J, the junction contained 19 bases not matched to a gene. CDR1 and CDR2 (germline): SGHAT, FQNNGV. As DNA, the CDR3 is TGTGCCAGCAGCCCCGCCCCACAGGGGGGATTGTCTGGGAACATTCAGTACTTC. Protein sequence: CASSPAPQGGLSGNIQYF.

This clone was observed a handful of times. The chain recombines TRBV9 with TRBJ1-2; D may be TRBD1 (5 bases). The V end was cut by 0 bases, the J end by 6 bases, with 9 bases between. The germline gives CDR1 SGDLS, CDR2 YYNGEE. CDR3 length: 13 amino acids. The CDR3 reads CASSVDRGDGYTF. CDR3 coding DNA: TGTGCCAGCAGCGTAGACCGGGGGGATGGCTACACCTTC.

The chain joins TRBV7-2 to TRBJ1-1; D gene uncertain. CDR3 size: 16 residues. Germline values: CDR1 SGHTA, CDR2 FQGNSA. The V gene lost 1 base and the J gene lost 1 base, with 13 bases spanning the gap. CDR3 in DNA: TGTGCCAGCAGCTTAGATCCGGTAATAGGGAACACTGAAGCTTTCTTT. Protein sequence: CASSLDPVIGNTEAFF.

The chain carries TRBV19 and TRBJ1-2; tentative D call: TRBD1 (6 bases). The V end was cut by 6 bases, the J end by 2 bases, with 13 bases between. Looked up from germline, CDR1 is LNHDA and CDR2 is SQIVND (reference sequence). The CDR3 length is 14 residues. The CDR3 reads CASRASGVNYGYTF. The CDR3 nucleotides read TGTGCCAGTAGAGCATCAGGGGTCAACTATGGCTACACCTTC.

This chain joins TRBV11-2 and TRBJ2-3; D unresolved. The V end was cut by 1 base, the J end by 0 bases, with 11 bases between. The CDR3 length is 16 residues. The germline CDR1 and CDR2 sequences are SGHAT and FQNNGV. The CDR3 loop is CASSLVGLSSTDTQYF. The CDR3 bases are TGTGCCAGCAGCTTAGTCGGGCTTTCTAGCACAGATACGCAGTATTTT.

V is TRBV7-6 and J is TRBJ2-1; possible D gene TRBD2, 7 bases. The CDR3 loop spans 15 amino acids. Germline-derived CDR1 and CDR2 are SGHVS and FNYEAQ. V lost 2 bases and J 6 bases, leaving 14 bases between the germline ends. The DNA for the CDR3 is TGTGCCAGCAGCTTACGGGGGGCCCTATCCAATGAGCAGTTCTTC. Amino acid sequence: CASSLRGALSNEQFF.

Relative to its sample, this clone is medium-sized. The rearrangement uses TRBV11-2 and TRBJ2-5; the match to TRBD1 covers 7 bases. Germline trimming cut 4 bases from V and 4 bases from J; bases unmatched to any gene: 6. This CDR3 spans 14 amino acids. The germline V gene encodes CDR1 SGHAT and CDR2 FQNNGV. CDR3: CASSSLWTGETQYF. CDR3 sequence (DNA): TGTGCCAGCAGCTCACTTTGGACAGGAGAGACCCAGTACTTC.

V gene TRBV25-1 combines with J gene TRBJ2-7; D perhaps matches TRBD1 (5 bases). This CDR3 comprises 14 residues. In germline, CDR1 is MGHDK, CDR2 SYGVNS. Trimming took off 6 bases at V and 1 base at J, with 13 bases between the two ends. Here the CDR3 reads CASSRQTASYEQYF. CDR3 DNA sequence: TGTGCCAGCAGCCGACAGACAGCTTCCTACGAGCAGTACTTC.

CDR3 sequence: CASSRGQGGTGELFF. The CDR3, as DNA: TGCGCCAGCAGCAGGGGACAGGGTGGCACCGGGGAGCTGTTTTTT. V is TRBV5-1 and J is TRBJ2-2; TRBD1 matches at 9 bases. The germline V gene has CDR1 SGHRS and CDR2 YFSETQ. The CDR3 runs 15 residues. The V and J ends lost 4 bases and 4 bases, in that order; junction bases with no gene match: 5.

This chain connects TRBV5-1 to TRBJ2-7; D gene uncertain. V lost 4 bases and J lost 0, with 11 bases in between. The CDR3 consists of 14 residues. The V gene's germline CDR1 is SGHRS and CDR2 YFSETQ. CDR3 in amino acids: CASSLPTVSYEQYF. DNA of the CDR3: TGCGCCAGCAGCCTTCCGACGGTCTCCTACGAGCAGTACTTC.

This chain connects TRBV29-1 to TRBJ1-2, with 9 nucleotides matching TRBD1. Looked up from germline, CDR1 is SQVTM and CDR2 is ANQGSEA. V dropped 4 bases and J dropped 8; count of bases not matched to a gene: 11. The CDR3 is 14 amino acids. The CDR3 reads CSVGEQGAPWGYTF. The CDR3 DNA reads TGCAGCGTTGGGGAACAGGGGGCCCCCTGGGGCTACACCTTC.

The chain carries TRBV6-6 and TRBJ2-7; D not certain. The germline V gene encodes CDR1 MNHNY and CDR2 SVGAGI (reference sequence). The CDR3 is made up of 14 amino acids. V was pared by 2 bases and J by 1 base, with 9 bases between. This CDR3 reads CASSYEPRSYEQYF. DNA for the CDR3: TGTGCCAGCAGTTACGAACCGCGGTCCTACGAGCAGTACTTC.